A selection of T cell receptor beta chains follows, all from one sample in a study of CXCR3-negative and CXCR3-positive naive CD8 T cells. TCRdb re-called the 5' RACE reads and catalogs CDR3 proteins one per entry, DNA excluded. The sample table sets out approximately 140,000 distinct CDR3 sequences. Sequenced material: naive CXCR3+ CD8+ T cells from blood. The receptors were sampled from a human donor in good health. Some clones in this sample may be carry-over from other donors' samples. The CDR3 runs from the conserved cysteine through the conserved F or W.

TRBV12-3/TRBV12-4	TRBJ2-7	CASSPGGGIAYEQYF
TRBV20-1	TRBJ2-7	CSASWGQGTYEQYF
TRBV27	TRBJ2-7	CASRLGLDYEQYF
TRBV6-2/TRBV6-3	TRBJ2-2	CASSYSATDGELFF
TRBV12-3/TRBV12-4	TRBJ2-1	CASSPGLAGEQFF
TRBV12-3/TRBV12-4	TRBJ1-5	CASTLGGSHPQHF
TRBV29-1	TRBJ2-7	CSVEDGQGAGTQYF
TRBV28	TRBJ1-5	CASSQDQPQHF
TRBV25-1	TRBJ2-7	CASGGNIYEQYF
TRBV12-1	TRBJ2-1	CASSFAGGCGYNEQFF
TRBV4-3	TRBJ2-7	CASSQDNGHSYEQYF
TRBV5-1	TRBJ2-2	CASSTARTSGEGELFF
TRBV12-5	TRBJ2-7	CASALIATIYEQYF
TRBV29-1	TRBJ1-1	CSVVGKGSDLRNEAFF
TRBV20-1	TRBJ2-7	CSARGVDVYEQYF
TRBV12-5	TRBJ2-1	CASGILMGEQFF
TRBV29-1	TRBJ2-1	CSVGSPTGPFRDNEQFF
TRBV7-9	TRBJ2-7	CASSLATGGYYEQYF
TRBV20-1	TRBJ2-7	CSARDRFGGLAYEQYF
TRBV30	TRBJ1-1	CAWSKTGWSPNTEAFF
TRBV29-1	TRBJ2-3	CSVEGGTSGLADTQYF
TRBV7-9	TRBJ1-2	CASSPPHPGGHGYTF
TRBV5-6	TRBJ2-7	CASSFRPDEQYF
TRBV7-3	TRBJ2-3	CASSPFGSTDTQYF
TRBV20-1	TRBJ1-1	CSANTGIEAFF
TRBV4-3	TRBJ2-1	CASSQDRLGGGTEQFF
TRBV30	TRBJ1-1	CAWSADRGNTEALF
TRBV2	TRBJ1-5	CASSEAWTQHQPQHF
TRBV11-1	TRBJ2-1	CASSPRHHNYNEQFF
TRBV7-9	TRBJ2-3	CASSLVPLDTQYF
TRBV7-9	TRBJ2-1	CASSLEGVSSYNEQFF
TRBV20-1	TRBJ1-5	CSASDTPGPIYSNQPQHF
TRBV12-3/TRBV12-4	TRBJ1-3	CATRDGGNTIYF
TRBV7-9	TRBJ1-2	CASSFDRGGRYGYTF
TRBV23-1	TRBJ2-1	CASSQPPRGATGNEQFF
TRBV7-9	TRBJ2-7	CASSSLSAYEQYF
TRBV6-2/TRBV6-3	TRBJ2-3	CASSYPRPFGQGYTDTQYF
TRBV6-2/TRBV6-3	TRBJ2-7	CASSYFRTGGASEQYF
TRBV12-3/TRBV12-4	TRBJ1-3	CASSPGVFSGNTIYF
TRBV20-1	TRBJ1-3	CSVPGPSSSGNTIYF
TRBV11-1	TRBJ2-7	CASSLEDQGFYEQYF
TRBV7-9	TRBJ2-2	CASSFGQGAAGELFF
TRBV20-1	TRBJ1-5	CSARGGEAGAYQPQHF
TRBV4-2	TRBJ2-7	CASSQFNLEGVSYEQYF
TRBV27	TRBJ2-2	CASSLLPGEFTGELFF
TRBV11-1	TRBJ2-7	CASSPLGRVYEQYF
TRBV27	TRBJ2-3	CASSLYSSTDTQYF